The T cell receptor beta chain described here comes from a study of blood T cells in healthy people across ages (dated by TCRdb to the mid-2010s). In terms of the full investigation: In model experiments, roughly one uniquely barcoded TCR beta cDNA molecule per two T cells was captured by template switching. Four age groups were formed from the donors: young (average about 17 years), middle-aged (approximately 39), aged (62) and long-lived (less than 85). To track age-related changes in TCR beta repertoire diversity, the study relied on deep sequencing normalized with unique cDNA molecular identifiers. For two donors (one aged 18 to 30 and one aged 80 or older), the study analyzed two additional independent replicas of 1 million unique cDNA reads from the same blood draw. To avoid experimental bias, donors of different ages were randomly spread across the sequencing lanes.

As concerns this clonotype: Its recognized antigen is unknown. The input lacks base qualities; no much larger clone sits a single base away.

Systemically healthy Caucasian individuals from Russia, around 38 in total and aged roughly 6 to 100 years, were included as donors. Each donor gave ten milliliters of peripheral blood, drawn into EDTA-treated Vacutainer tubes. PBMCs were isolated by Ficoll-Paque density-gradient centrifugation, with at least 7 million obtained per sample. Trizol reagent was used to extract total RNA from the PBMCs, yielding at least 6 micrograms per sample. For every donor, flow cytometry on a PBMC aliquot measured the percentage of naive CD45RAhigh/CD27high T cells. Library construction relied on 5' RACE. The second PCR ran for roughly 7 to 12 cycles and used a J-beta primer mix along with a sample-barcoded 5' primer. A unique molecular identifier was introduced onto each TCR beta cDNA molecule by a template-switch 5' adaptor carrying 12 random nucleotides. At least 2.5 million CDR3-containing paired-end reads were obtained from each sample. All of the RNA was converted into first-strand cDNA using the Mint cDNA synthesis kit, with a TRBC-specific oligonucleotide serving as the primer. After uracil-DNA glycosylase treatment, a first 18-cycle PCR used universal primers M1SS and BC2_uni_R on all cDNA. The paper's data handling went like this. Each sample was normalized by randomly selecting 1 million high-quality reads, each carrying a distinct molecular identifier. Instead of being binned into consensus sequences, reads that shared molecular identifiers were thrown out. MiTCR, run with a Q25 quality threshold and the strictest error-elimination algorithm, handled CDR3 identification, clonotype clustering and error correction. A nonparametric unseen species model using Euler transformation provided a lower-bound estimate of total TCR beta diversity. TCRdb itself trimmed the public reads at Q25 with fastp, ran MiXCR and retained productive beta chains. Rows with a matching CDR3 protein are joined into one entry that keeps the most common DNA and genes. TCRdb, rather than the study authors, made the V and J calls. This sample is represented by 1.5 million to 2 million distinct CDR3 sequences; approximately 40% of them were singletons. Approximately 22% of the sample is held by the ten biggest clonotypes.

Summary of the overall study and its limitations: Compared with the aged group, more naive CD4+ T cells, fewer expanded clones and increased TCR diversity were shown by the long-lived group, suggesting age selection. Estimates of total diversity based on one million sequenced T cells were regarded as lower bounds and as underestimates. As age increased, observed TCR beta diversity per million T cells dropped in a roughly linear way, and a significant reduction was already evident by age 40. Because the CMV infection status of the donors was unknown, age-related changes in expanded clonotypes may potentially have been confounded. Bulk unsorted PBMC profiling prevented conclusive comparison of naive and antigen-experienced compartments. The percentage of naive T cells measured by flow cytometry correlated strongly with observed TCR beta diversity.

Cut back by 0 bases and 12 bases, the V and J ends lie 20 bases apart. CDR1 MNHEY and CDR2 SMNVEV were looked up in the germline V gene (reference sequence). Measured from the cysteine to the phenylalanine, the CDR3 is 15 residues long. The kept DNA is CDR3 alone, 45 bases in frame from the first base. The sequence came from a human donor in good health. This sequence uses TRBV27 and TRBJ1-2; confidence is insufficient to name the D gene. The sample taken for sequencing was blood. DNA sequence: TGTGCCAGCAGTTTATCATTAGGGTCGGGTACCGGCGACACCTTC. Translated, this gives CASSLSLGSGTGDTF.